The 21 T cell receptor beta chains in this list originate from one sample, sequenced in a study of T cells in lung cancer brain metastases. The repertoire was sequenced with immunoSEQ multiplex PCR; TCRdb's copy has only in-frame clones and lacks some. The table lists 550 to 700 clones, roughly nine tenths of them singletons, with about 9.3% in the top ten. Sequences were obtained from tumor tissue from a brain metastasis. The receptors originated from a woman in her 30s with non-small cell lung cancer that had spread to the brain.

The V gene is TRBV28, the J gene TRBJ2-3; 12 nucleotides line up with TRBD2. After removal of 2 bases from V and 6 bases from J, the junction contained 9 bases not matched to a gene. In germline, CDR1 is MDHEN, CDR2 SYDVKM. The CDR3 runs 17 residues. CDR3 amino acids: CASSLPQTSGRADTQYF. CDR3 in DNA: TGTGCCAGCAGTTTACCTCAGACTAGCGGGAGAGCGGATACGCAGTATTTT.

The chain is built from TRBV6-6 and TRBJ2-2; D unresolved. This CDR3 has 16 amino acids. Trimming removed 8 bases from V and 3 bases from J, with 19 bases in between. Germline values: CDR1 MNHNY, CDR2 SVGAGI (reference sequence). The CDR3 reads CASVPQRREDTGELFF. Written as DNA, the CDR3 is TGTGCCAGCGTCCCACAGAGGCGCGAGGACACCGGGGAGCTGTTTTTT.

The rearrangement uses TRBV9 and TRBJ2-3; the D gene is possibly TRBD2 (5 bases). This CDR3 spans 14 amino acids. CDR1 is SGDLS and CDR2 is YYNGEE in the germline V gene. Trimming shortened V by 4 bases and J by 2 bases, and 11 bases separated the two germline ends. This CDR3 is CASSSPADTDTQYF. The CDR3 nucleotides read TGTGCCAGCAGCTCCCCAGCGGACACAGATACGCAGTATTTT.

CDR3 loop: CASRKTGVTDGYTF. DNA for the CDR3: TGTGCCAGCAGGAAGACAGGGGTGACTGACGGCTACACCTTC. The gene calls are TRBV7-9 and TRBJ1-2; 8 nucleotides align to TRBD1. Germline trimming cut 6 bases from V and 8 bases from J; bases unmatched to any gene: 11. The CDR3 has 14 amino acids. The germline gives CDR1 SEHNR, CDR2 FQNEAQ (reference sequence).

This clone was observed once. The rearrangement links TRBV11-2 to TRBJ2-5, with unresolved D. The CDR3 length is 18 residues. V lost 0 bases, J lost 5 bases, and 22 bases lay in between. CDR1 is SGHAT and CDR2 is FQNNGV in the germline V gene. CDR3 residues: CASSLDPPTGWFVETQYF. CDR3 nucleotide sequence: TGTGCCAGCAGCTTAGATCCCCCGACCGGCTGGTTCGTGGAGACCCAGTACTTC.

A single count supports this clone. The same CDR3 is also encoded by other DNA sequences in this sample. The chain recombines TRBV15 with TRBJ2-1, with D possibly matching TRBD2 (6 bases). Germline V lookup: CDR1 LNHNV, CDR2 YYDKDF (reference sequence). V lost 2 bases and J 5 bases, leaving 16 bases between the germline ends. The CDR3 spans 16 residues. The CDR3 coding sequence is TGTGCCACCAGCAGATCCCTTCCCGGGAGTCACAATGAGCAGTTCTTC. This encodes CATSRSLPGSHNEQFF.

The rearrangement joins TRBV4-1 to TRBJ2-7; either TRBD1 or TRBD2 may supply D (6 bases each). Germline V gene sequence: CDR1 MGHRA, CDR2 YSYEKL. V shed 1 base and J shed 6 bases, with 16 bases lying between them. The CDR3 sequence is 15 residues long. In nucleotides, the CDR3 is TGCGCCAGCAGCCAAGTTAGGGGGGAAGTAGGCGAGCAGTACTTC. It is translated as CASSQVRGEVGEQYF.

For the CDR3, the DNA is TGTGCCAGCAGCTTAGACAGCCAGCGGGAGGGTTACTCCTACAATGAGCAGTTCTTC. Translation gives CASSLDSQREGYSYNEQFF. This chain uses TRBV11-2 with TRBJ2-1; 10 nucleotides align to TRBD2. V shed 0 bases, J shed 0 bases, and the junction held 8 bases outside the gene matches. CDR1 is SGHAT and CDR2 is FQNNGV in the germline V gene. The CDR3 extends over 19 amino acids.

The CDR3 bases are TGTGCCAGCAGCAAGGACAGCGATAATTCACCCCTCCACTTT. Translating it yields CASSKDSDNSPLHF. V usage is TRBV7-9 and J usage is TRBJ1-6; TRBD1 is a possible D gene (6 bases). With 5 bases removed from V and 5 bases from J, the gap between germline ends came to 10 bases. Germline V gives CDR1 SEHNR, CDR2 FQNEAQ (reference sequence). The length of the CDR3 is 14 residues. The variable domain in full, with the rest retrieved from reference TRBV7-9 and TRBJ1-6, is DTGVSQNPRHKITKRGQNVTFRCDPISEHNRLYWYRQTLGQGPEFLTYFQNEAQLEKSRLLSDRFSAERPKGSFSTLEIQRTEQGDSAMYLCASSKDSDNSPLHFGNGTRLTVT.

The chain recombines TRBV11-2 with TRBJ2-7; unclear D gene. Germline V CDR1 and CDR2: SGHAT, FQNNGV. V dropped 3 bases and J dropped 4 bases, with 10 bases sitting between them. The CDR3 length is 13 residues. The CDR3 spells CASSFNQLYEQYF. The CDR3 DNA reads as TGTGCCAGCAGCTTCAACCAATTATACGAGCAGTACTTC.

The V gene is TRBV7-9, the J gene TRBJ2-7; no definite D call. CDR3 length: 13 residues. Deletions cut 5 bases from V and 4 bases from J, with 12 bases between. Germline V gene sequence: CDR1 SEHNR, CDR2 FQNEAQ (reference sequence). The CDR3 spells CASSPLGSYEQYF. Written as DNA, the CDR3 is TGTGCCAGCAGCCCTCTAGGGTCTTACGAGCAGTACTTC.

This clone appeared a few times. The chain joins TRBV4-2 to TRBJ2-2; perhaps TRBD1 as D (6 bases). The CDR3 totals 14 residues. Trimming pared 4 bases from V and 8 bases from J, leaving 14 bases between. Germline loops: CDR1 LGHNA, CDR2 YNFKEQ. CDR3 coding DNA: TGTGCCAGCAGCCCTACCCAGGGGTCGGGGGAGCTGTTTTTT. Translated, it gives CASSPTQGSGELFF.

The chain couples TRBV7-9 to TRBJ2-1, with no clear D. Trimming took 4 bases from V and 0 from J, leaving 13 bases between them. The CDR3 spans 16 residues. CDR1 and CDR2 from the germline V gene are SEHNR and FQNEAQ (reference sequence). CDR3 DNA sequence: TGTGCCAGCAGCTCACCCCCGTTAAGCTCCTACAATGAGCAGTTCTTC. Translated: CASSSPPLSSYNEQFF.

The chain carries TRBV6-5 and TRBJ1-1; no definite D call. The CDR3 extends over 12 amino acids. Germline V gene data show CDR1 as MNHEY and CDR2 as SVGAGI. The V end lost 5 bases, the J end lost 5 bases, and 9 bases lay between the germline ends. The CDR3, as DNA: TGTGCCAGCAGTAGGAGGGAAACTGAAGCTTTCTTT. Amino acids: CASSRRETEAFF.

V is TRBV30 and J is TRBJ1-3; D remains ambiguous. Trimming cost V 5 bases and J 0 bases, with 20 bases left between them. The CDR3 length is 17 residues. CDR1 and CDR2 (germline): GTSNPN, SVGIG (reference sequence). In DNA, the CDR3 is TGTGCCTGGTTTCACACGGGGTGGGAAGACTCTGGAAACACCATATATTTT. Translated, it gives CAWFHTGWEDSGNTIYF.

The rearrangement links TRBV5-1 to TRBJ2-1, with 8 nucleotides matching TRBD2. This CDR3 is 17 amino acids long. With V trimmed by 1 base and J by 1 base, 7 bases remained unmatched. Per the germline V gene, CDR1 is SGHRS and CDR2 is YFSETQ. CDR3 residues: CASSLPSGPPSYNEQFF. The CDR3, as DNA: TGCGCCAGCAGCTTGCCTAGCGGGCCACCTTCCTACAATGAGCAGTTCTTC.

The genes are TRBV19 and TRBJ2-1; a weak D match, TRBD1 (6 bases). V was cut by 1 base and J by 5 bases, with 12 bases left in between. Looked up from germline, CDR1 is LNHDA and CDR2 is SQIVND (reference sequence). This CDR3 region has 15 residues. CDR3 sequence reads: CASSIVRTANNEQFF. Here the CDR3 DNA reads TGTGCCAGTAGTATAGTTAGGACAGCCAACAATGAGCAGTTCTTC.

This chain uses TRBV4-3 with TRBJ2-2, with 7 positions matching TRBD2. The V gene end was trimmed by 4 bases and the J gene end by 6 bases; junction bases not matched to a gene: 5. This CDR3 is built from 14 residues. CDR1 and CDR2 (germline): LGHNA, YSLEER. This chain's CDR3 is CASSLGLVSGELFF. As DNA, the CDR3 is TGCGCCAGCAGCCTCGGACTAGTTTCCGGGGAGCTGTTTTTT.

The rearrangement links TRBV5-1 to TRBJ1-1, with TRBD1 identical over 7 bases. With 4 bases clipped from V and 6 bases from J, the junction kept 12 bases outside the gene matches. The CDR3 is made up of 15 amino acids. CDR1 and CDR2 (germline): SGHRS, YFSETQ. This CDR3 is CASSRPLTGTAEAFF. The CDR3 DNA reads TGCGCCAGCAGCCGCCCCCTGACAGGGACGGCTGAAGCTTTCTTT.

CDR3 in DNA: TGTGCCAGCAGTCAGATCGACAGGCGGAACTATGGCTACACCTTC. Amino acids: CASSQIDRRNYGYTF. This chain joins TRBV28 and TRBJ1-2, with D maybe TRBD1 (6 bases). The CDR3 length is 15 residues. With 5 bases removed from V and 2 bases from J, the gap between germline ends came to 15 bases. Germline V CDR1 and CDR2: MDHEN, SYDVKM.

The chain uses TRBV19 and TRBJ1-1, with no clear D. There are 14 residues in the CDR3. Deletions cut 7 bases from V and 1 base from J, with 13 bases between. Germline V gene sequence: CDR1 LNHDA, CDR2 SQIVND (reference sequence). For the CDR3, the DNA is TGTGCCAGTAACTCGCCAGGCACGAACACTGAAGCTTTCTTT. Protein product: CASNSPGTNTEAFF.